Below are 26 T cell receptor beta chains sequenced from a single sample in a study of shared clonotypes between healthy human individuals. Sequencing used immunoSEQ multiplex PCR; TCRdb keeps in-frame clones, though not all of them. The profile covers roughly 2 million clones, with roughly 95% appearing a single time and 0.1% to 0.15% taken by the ten largest. The sample consisted of naive CD4+ T cells sorted from blood. Subset indicated: CD45RA+ positively selected. The receptors stem from a man aged 18 to 29 in good health.

The V call is TRBV18, the J call TRBJ1-2; 7 nucleotides match TRBD1. This CDR3 region has 15 residues. From germline, CDR1 is KGHSH and CDR2 LQKENI. V was pared by 4 bases and J by 6 bases, with 11 bases of the junction left unmatched. CDR3 residues: CASSHSPTGWDGYTF. The CDR3 nucleotides are TGTGCCAGCTCACACTCACCGACAGGGTGGGATGGCTACACCTTC.

This chain connects TRBV6-5 to TRBJ2-3; unclear D gene. The CDR3 contains 15 residues. CDR1 and CDR2 from the germline V gene are MNHEY and SVGAGI. V was shortened by 5 bases and J by 4 bases, with 16 bases between the two germline ends. CDR3 in amino acids: CASSADTQASDTQYF. The CDR3 region has the DNA TGTGCCAGCAGTGCTGACACCCAGGCATCAGATACGCAGTATTTT.

Only one count was recorded for this clone. CDR3 nucleotide sequence: TGTGCCAGCAGCCCGGGTACTGGGGAGCAGTACTTC. Its protein product is CASSPGTGEQYF. The chain couples TRBV6-6 to TRBJ2-7; D call uncertain. Per germline, CDR1 MNHNY and CDR2 SVGAGI (reference sequence). The CDR3 totals 12 residues. V gave up 6 bases and J gave up 7 bases, with 13 bases separating them.

The rearrangement joins TRBV2 to TRBJ1-1, with no clear D. The CDR3 sequence is 11 residues long. CDR1 and CDR2 (germline): SNHLY, FYNNEI. V gave up 3 bases and J gave up 11 bases, with 10 bases separating them. CDR3 in DNA: TGTGCCAGCAGTGAGGAGGTGGGGGCTTTCTTT. This codes for CASSEEVGAFF.

The chain joins TRBV11-2 to TRBJ1-4; tentatively, D is TRBD1 (6 bases). Germline CDR1 and CDR2: SGHAT and FQNNGV. The CDR3 is made up of 14 amino acids. Trimming left V 5 bases short and J 7 bases short, with 14 bases between. CDR3: CASSPIRGGEKLFF. The CDR3 DNA reads as TGTGCCAGCAGCCCTATAAGGGGGGGTGAAAAACTGTTTTTT.

The chain combines TRBV28 with TRBJ1-2, with 8 bases matching TRBD1. Germline-derived CDR1 and CDR2 are MDHEN and SYDVKM. The CDR3 length is 15 residues. V lost 4 bases, J lost 2 bases, and 6 bases stayed unmatched. The CDR3 DNA follows: TGTGCCAGCAGTTCCCAGGGGGCAGTCAACTATGGCTACACCTTC. It specifies CASSSQGAVNYGYTF.

This clone is a singleton in its sample. The chain carries TRBV30 and TRBJ2-4; the match to TRBD2 covers 8 bases. Germline CDR1 and CDR2: GTSNPN and SVGIG (reference sequence). V lost 1 base, J lost 4 bases, and 3 bases stayed unmatched. The CDR3 runs to 14 residues. CDR3 residues: CAWSGTSIKNIQYF. CDR3 DNA: TGTGCCTGGAGTGGGACTAGCATTAAAAACATTCAGTACTTC. Full variable domain (missing parts from reference TRBV30 and TRBJ2-4): SQTIHQWPATLVQPVGSPLSLECTVEGTSNPNLYWYRQAAGRGLQLLFYSVGIGQISSEVPQNLSASRPQDRQFILSSKKLLLSDSGFYLCAWSGTSIKNIQYFGAGTRLSVL.

The CDR3 sequence: CASSFPQGPGPLHF. For the CDR3, the DNA is TGTGCCAGCAGCTTTCCACAGGGGCCGGGACCCCTCCACTTT. V gene TRBV5-6 combines with J gene TRBJ1-6; TRBD1 matches 7 bases. The CDR3 totals 14 residues. The germline V gene encodes CDR1 SGHDT and CDR2 YYEEEE. V was pared by 2 bases and J by 12 bases, with 8 bases of the junction left unmatched.

The chain joins TRBV5-4 to TRBJ2-1; 10 bases match TRBD2. The J segment lost 6 bases and the V segment lost 0 bases, leaving 6 bases of the junction unmatched. Germline assignment: CDR1 SGHNT and CDR2 YYREEE (reference sequence). This CDR3 contains 16 residues. CDR3 sequence (DNA): TGTGCCAGCAGCTTGGCGGGCGGGACTAGCGCCAATGAGCAGTTCTTC. Residues: CASSLAGGTSANEQFF.

Worth noting for this clone: Within the sample, other DNA sequences also encode this same CDR3. The V call is TRBV25-1, the J call TRBJ2-3; TRBD2 matches at 7 bases. The V gene's germline CDR1 is MGHDK and CDR2 SYGVNS. With 5 bases clipped from V and 0 bases from J, the junction kept 11 bases outside the gene matches. The CDR3 totals 17 residues. CDR3 DNA sequence: TGTGCCAGCAGTAAGGAGAGGGCGGGAGTCAGCACAGATACGCAGTATTTT. This codes for CASSKERAGVSTDTQYF.

The chain links TRBV7-8 to TRBJ2-2, with 11 bases that match TRBD2. The CDR3 contains 18 residues. J lost 5 bases, V lost 7 bases, and 15 bases had no gene match. CDR1 and CDR2 (germline): SGHVS, FQNEAQ. CDR3 protein: CASTRRELAGGSTGELFF. The CDR3 nucleotides read TGTGCCAGCACACGGAGGGAGCTAGCGGGGGGTAGTACCGGGGAGCTGTTTTTT.

Points on this clone: Given a much more abundant clone one base away, this may be a read error. This CDR3 is missing its conserved last phenylalanine or tryptophan, likely due to a read error. This chain connects TRBV5-1 to TRBJ2-7; possibly TRBD2 for D (6 bases). Trimming removed 0 bases from V and 5 bases from J, with 12 bases in between. The CDR3 length is 14 residues. Germline V gene lookup returns CDR1 SGHRS and CDR2 YFSETQ. The CDR3 protein is CASSLALPGDEQYS. The CDR3 coding sequence is TGCGCCAGCAGCTTGGCGCTCCCGGGGGACGAGCAGTACTCC.

The chain carries TRBV4-3 and TRBJ2-7, with D perhaps matching TRBD1 (5 bases). The germline V gene encodes CDR1 LGHNA and CDR2 YSLEER. V lost 1 base, J lost 2 bases, and 9 bases lay in between. The CDR3 runs to 14 residues. The CDR3 region has the DNA TGCGCCAGCAGCCAAGTAAGACAGACCTACGAGCAGTACTTC. It translates to CASSQVRQTYEQYF.

The chain recombines TRBV7-3 with TRBJ1-1; no reliable D call. Germline-derived CDR1 and CDR2 are SGHTA and FQGTGA. This CDR3 has 15 residues. Trimming took 0 bases from V and 1 from J, leaving 9 bases between them. CDR3 DNA sequence: TGTGCCAGCAGCTTAACTTGGGAAGAGAACACTGAAGCTTTCTTT. Protein product: CASSLTWEENTEAFF.

The rearrangement links TRBV30 to TRBJ1-4, with 7 bases aligning to TRBD1. Germline V gene data show CDR1 as GTSNPN and CDR2 as SVGIG (reference sequence). This CDR3 contains 11 residues. J gave up 14 bases and V 2 bases, and 5 bases lay outside the gene matches. The CDR3 sequence is CAWSKGAELFF. The CDR3 DNA is TGTGCCTGGAGTAAGGGGGCCGAGCTGTTTTTT. Combining the CDR3 with reference TRBV30 and TRBJ1-4 gives the whole variable domain SQTIHQWPATLVQPVGSPLSLECTVEGTSNPNLYWYRQAAGRGLQLLFYSVGIGQISSEVPQNLSASRPQDRQFILSSKKLLLSDSGFYLCAWSKGAELFFGSGTQLSVL.

The CDR3 sequence: CAWMGEDNSPLHF. In DNA form, the CDR3 reads TGTGCCTGGATGGGAGAGGACAATTCACCCCTCCACTTT. The chain has TRBV30 and TRBJ1-6; no definite D call. Germline V gene lookup returns CDR1 GTSNPN and CDR2 SVGIG (reference sequence). V was cut by 4 bases and J by 7 bases, with 11 bases left in between. The CDR3 consists of 13 residues.

This chain links TRBV18 with TRBJ1-1; the D gene is possibly TRBD1 (5 bases). The V end was cut by 2 bases, the J end by 5 bases, with 15 bases between. The CDR3 is 15 residues long. Germline V gene data show CDR1 as KGHSH and CDR2 as LQKENI. CDR3 region: CASSPEGLRGTEAFF. The CDR3 DNA is TGTGCCAGCTCACCAGAGGGGCTCCGGGGTACTGAAGCTTTCTTT.

The chain recombines TRBV30 with TRBJ2-3; TRBD1 agrees at 8 bases. Germline V lookup: CDR1 GTSNPN, CDR2 SVGIG (reference sequence). V trimming: 1 base; J trimming: 5 bases; junction bases outside the gene matches: 8. CDR3 size: 15 residues. CDR3 coding DNA: TGTGCCTGGAGTGCGGACAGGGCCCCGAGAGATACGCAGTATTTT. As protein: CAWSADRAPRDTQYF.

This chain connects TRBV29-1 to TRBJ2-7, with a possible D match to TRBD1 (5 bases). Germline V gene sequence: CDR1 SQVTM, CDR2 ANQGSEA. Trimming shortened V by 1 base and J by 3 bases, and 16 bases separated the two germline ends. The CDR3 has 15 amino acids. The CDR3 reads CSVEVRRGHFYEQYF. The CDR3 coding sequence is TGCAGCGTTGAAGTTCGACGAGGACACTTCTACGAGCAGTACTTC.

The rearrangement joins TRBV7-2 to TRBJ2-1; D gene ambiguous. In germline, CDR1 is SGHTA, CDR2 FQGNSA. This CDR3 has 15 amino acids. V shed 3 bases and J shed 0 bases, with 9 bases lying between them. The CDR3 DNA sequence: TGTGCCAGCAGCTTTGACCTGAGCTCCTACAATGAGCAGTTCTTC. It yields the protein CASSFDLSSYNEQFF.

Only one count was recorded for this clone. The chain carries TRBV28 and TRBJ1-3; no clear D. CDR3 length: 10 residues. V lost 5 bases and J lost 15, with 11 bases in between. The germline V gene has CDR1 MDHEN and CDR2 SYDVKM. CDR3 sequence reads: CASSGPLPYF. CDR3 nucleotide sequence: TGTGCCAGCAGTGGACCGCTACCATATTTT.

Written as DNA, the CDR3 is TGTGCCAGCAGTTTATTGAGGGGGGATTATGGCTACACCTTC. Translating gives CASSLLRGDYGYTF. This chain connects TRBV28 to TRBJ1-2; TRBD1 might be the D (6 bases). In germline, CDR1 is MDHEN, CDR2 SYDVKM. V lost 1 base to trimming and J lost 5 bases, with 11 bases between them. There are 14 residues in the CDR3.

Regarding this clone: The sample holds other DNA sequences that translate to the same CDR3. This rearrangement joins TRBV6-1 to TRBJ1-3; D gene ambiguous. Trimming left V 6 bases short and J 0 bases short, with 9 bases between. The CDR3 has 14 amino acids. Germline CDR1 reads MNHNS; CDR2 reads SASEGT. CDR3 sequence: CASSLGNSGNTIYF. The CDR3, as DNA: TGTGCCAGCAGCCTGGGGAACTCTGGAAACACCATATATTTT.

As concerns this clone: This CDR3 is also generated by other DNA sequences in the sample. The V gene is TRBV7-9, the J gene TRBJ1-1, with 9 bases fitting TRBD1. V lost 5 bases and J lost 4; bases outside the gene matches: 5. The CDR3 has 14 amino acids. Germline V lookup: CDR1 SEHNR, CDR2 FQNEAQ (reference sequence). In DNA form, the CDR3 reads TGTGCCAGCAGCCCAAGACAGGGGGGCACTGAAGCTTTCTTT. The encoded protein is CASSPRQGGTEAFF.

The table lists this clone with a count of one. The chain has TRBV6-1 and TRBJ1-2; 9 nucleotides line up with TRBD1. V shed 6 bases, J shed 7 bases, and the junction held 9 bases outside the gene matches. The CDR3 is 14 residues long. The germline V gene encodes CDR1 MNHNS and CDR2 SASEGT. The CDR3 coding sequence is TGTGCCAGCAGCGCCGGGGACAGGGTCTTTGGCTACACCTTC. Its translation: CASSAGDRVFGYTF.

As to this clone: The identical CDR3 is also encoded by other nucleotide sequences in the sample. This chain links TRBV7-2 with TRBJ2-5, with D uncertain. Between the trimmed V and J ends, which lost 5 bases and 3 bases, there was a span of 4 bases. CDR1 SGHTA and CDR2 FQGNSA come from the germline V gene. CDR3 length: 11 residues. The CDR3 region has the DNA TGTGCCAGCAGCGCGAAAGAGACCCAGTACTTC. It specifies CASSAKETQYF.